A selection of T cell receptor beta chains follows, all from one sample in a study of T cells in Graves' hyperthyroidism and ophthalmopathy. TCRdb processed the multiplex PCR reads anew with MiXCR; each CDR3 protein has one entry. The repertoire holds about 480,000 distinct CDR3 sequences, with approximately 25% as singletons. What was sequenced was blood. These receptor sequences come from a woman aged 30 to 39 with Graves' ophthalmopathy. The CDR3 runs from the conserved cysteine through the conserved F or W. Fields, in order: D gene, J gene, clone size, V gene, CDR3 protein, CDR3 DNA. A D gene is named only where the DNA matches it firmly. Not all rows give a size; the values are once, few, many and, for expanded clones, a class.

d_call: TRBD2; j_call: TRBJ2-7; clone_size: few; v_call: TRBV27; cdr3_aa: CASSSSGVAYEQYF; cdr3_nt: TGTGCCAGCAGTTCTAGCGGGGTAGCCTACGAGCAGTACTTC
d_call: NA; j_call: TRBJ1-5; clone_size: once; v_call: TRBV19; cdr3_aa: CASSIWGRGNQPQHF; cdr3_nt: TGTGCCAGTAGTATCTGGGGAAGAGGGAATCAGCCCCAGCATTTT
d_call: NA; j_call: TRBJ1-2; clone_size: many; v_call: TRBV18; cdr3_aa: CASSPKDYGYTF; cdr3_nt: TGTGCCAGCTCACCAAAAGACTATGGCTACACCTTC
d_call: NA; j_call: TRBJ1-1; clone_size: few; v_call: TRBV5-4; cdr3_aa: CASSFFGANTEAFF; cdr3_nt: TGTGCCAGCAGCTTTTTCGGTGCGAACACTGAAGCTTTCTTT
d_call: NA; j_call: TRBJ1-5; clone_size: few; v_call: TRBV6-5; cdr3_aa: CASSYSRRSNQPQHF; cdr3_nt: TGTGCCAGCAGTTACTCCAGAAGAAGCAATCAGCCCCAGCATTTT
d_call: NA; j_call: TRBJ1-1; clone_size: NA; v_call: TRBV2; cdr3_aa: CASNDFVGTEAFF; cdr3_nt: TGTGCCAGCAACGATTTCGTGGGGACTGAAGCTTTCTTT
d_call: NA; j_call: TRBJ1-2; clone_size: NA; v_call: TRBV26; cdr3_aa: CASTRGGNYEQYFGPDYGYTF; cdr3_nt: NA
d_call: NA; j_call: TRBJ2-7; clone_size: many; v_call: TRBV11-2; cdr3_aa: CASSQDSSSYEQYF; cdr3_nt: TGTGCCAGCAGCCAGGACAGTTCCTCCTACGAGCAGTACTTC
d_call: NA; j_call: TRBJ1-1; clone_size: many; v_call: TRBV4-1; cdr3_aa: CASSRAGYGTEAFF; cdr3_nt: TGCGCCAGCAGCCGAGCAGGGTACGGCACTGAAGCTTTCTTT
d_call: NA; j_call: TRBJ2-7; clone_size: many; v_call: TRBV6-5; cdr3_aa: CASSYVTASSYEQYF; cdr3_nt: TGTGCCAGCAGTTACGTGACAGCTTCTTCCTACGAGCAGTACTTC
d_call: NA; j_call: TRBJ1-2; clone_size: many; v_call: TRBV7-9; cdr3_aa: CASTLGSSGGYTF; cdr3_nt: TGTGCCAGCACCCTTGGGTCCTCCGGCGGCTACACCTTC
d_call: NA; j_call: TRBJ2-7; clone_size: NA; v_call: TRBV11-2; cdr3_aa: CASSLVGAGDSPYEQYF; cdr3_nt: TGTGCCAGCAGCTTAGTGGGGGCGGGGGATAGTCCCTACGAGCAGTACTTC
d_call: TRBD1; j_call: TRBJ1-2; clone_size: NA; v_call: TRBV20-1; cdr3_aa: CSARGTGLNYGYTF; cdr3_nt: TGCAGTGCTAGAGGGACAGGCTTGAACTATGGCTACACCTTC
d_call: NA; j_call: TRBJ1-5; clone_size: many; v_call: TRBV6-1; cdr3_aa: CASMEWGGNQPQHF; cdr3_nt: TGTGCCAGCATGGAATGGGGCGGCAATCAGCCCCAGCATTTT
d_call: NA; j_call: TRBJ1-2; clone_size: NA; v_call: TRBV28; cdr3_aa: CASSLRSGPGYGYTF; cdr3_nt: TGTGCCAGCAGTTTAAGGTCCGGACCCGGGTATGGCTACACCTTC
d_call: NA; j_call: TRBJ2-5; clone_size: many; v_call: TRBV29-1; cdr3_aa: CSVIQGYEETQYF; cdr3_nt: TGCAGCGTTATCCAGGGCTATGAAGAGACCCAGTACTTC
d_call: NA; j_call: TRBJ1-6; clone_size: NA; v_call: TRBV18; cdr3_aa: CASSLDGFYNSPLHF; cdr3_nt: TGTGCCAGCTCACTCGACGGGTTCTATAATTCACCCCTCCACTTT
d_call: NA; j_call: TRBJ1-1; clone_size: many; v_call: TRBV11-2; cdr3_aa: CASSGPYTEAFF; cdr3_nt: TGTGCCAGCAGCGGGCCCTACACTGAAGCTTTCTTT
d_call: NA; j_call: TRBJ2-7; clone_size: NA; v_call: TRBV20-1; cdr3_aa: CSARLDYEQYF; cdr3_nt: TGCAGTGCTAGGTTGGACTACGAGCAGTACTTC
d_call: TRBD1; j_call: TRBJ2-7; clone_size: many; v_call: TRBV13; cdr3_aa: CASSFDRDEQYF; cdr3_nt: TGTGCCAGCAGCTTCGACAGGGACGAGCAGTACTTC
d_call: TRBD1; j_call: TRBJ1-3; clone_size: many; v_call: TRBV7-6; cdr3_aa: CASSSDRDRGYTIYF; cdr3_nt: TGTGCCAGCAGCTCCGACCGGGACAGGGGTTACACCATATATTTT
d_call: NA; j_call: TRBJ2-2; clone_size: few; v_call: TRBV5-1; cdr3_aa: CASSPAGESGELFF; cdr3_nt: TGCGCCAGCAGCCCGGCCGGGGAGTCCGGGGAGCTGTTTTTT
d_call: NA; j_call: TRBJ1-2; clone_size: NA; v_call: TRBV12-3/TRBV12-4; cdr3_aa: CASSWGLTGYGYTF; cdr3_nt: TGTGCCAGCAGTTGGGGACTGACGGGCTATGGCTACACCTTC
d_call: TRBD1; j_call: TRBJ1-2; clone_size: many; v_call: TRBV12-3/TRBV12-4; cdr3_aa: CASSLDRDRGYPGYGYTF; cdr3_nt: TGTGCCAGCAGCCTCGATCGGGACAGGGGCTACCCCGGCTATGGCTACACCTTC
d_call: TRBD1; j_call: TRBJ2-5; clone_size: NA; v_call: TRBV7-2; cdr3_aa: CASSFPTGGVETQYF; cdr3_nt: TGTGCCAGCAGCTTTCCGACAGGGGGCGTGGAGACCCAGTACTTC
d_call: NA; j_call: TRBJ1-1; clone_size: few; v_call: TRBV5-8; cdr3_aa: CASSLTQAGTEAFF; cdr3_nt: TGTGCCAGCAGCCTGACGCAGGCAGGCACTGAAGCTTTCTTT
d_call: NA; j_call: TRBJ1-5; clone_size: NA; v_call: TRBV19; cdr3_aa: CASSIHGGVGNQPQHF; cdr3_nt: TGTGCCAGTAGTATTCATGGGGGGGTAGGAAATCAGCCCCAGCATTTT
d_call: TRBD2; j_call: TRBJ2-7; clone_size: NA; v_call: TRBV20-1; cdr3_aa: CSATSPLAVYEQYF; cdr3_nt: TGCAGTGCAACCAGCCCCCTAGCGGTGTACGAGCAGTACTTC
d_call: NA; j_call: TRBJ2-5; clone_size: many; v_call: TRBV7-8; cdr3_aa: CASSLAVYETQYF; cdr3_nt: TGTGCCAGCAGCTTAGCCGTCTACGAGACCCAGTACTTC
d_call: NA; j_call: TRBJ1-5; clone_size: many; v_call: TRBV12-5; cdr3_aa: CASGDSLNQPQHF; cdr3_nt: TGTGCTAGTGGTGACAGCCTTAATCAGCCCCAGCATTTT
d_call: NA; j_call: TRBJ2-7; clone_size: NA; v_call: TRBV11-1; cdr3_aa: CASSHRRVRGYEQYF; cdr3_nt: TGTGCCAGCAGCCACCGTCGAGTCCGGGGATACGAGCAGTACTTC
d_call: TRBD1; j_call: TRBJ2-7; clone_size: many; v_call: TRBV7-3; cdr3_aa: CASSSQQGYEQYF; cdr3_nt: TGTGCCAGCAGCTCCCAACAGGGGTACGAGCAGTACTTC
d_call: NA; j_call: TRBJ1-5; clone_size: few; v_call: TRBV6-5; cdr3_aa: CANSYSGATNQPQHF; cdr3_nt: TGTGCCAACAGTTACTCAGGCGCAACCAATCAGCCCCAGCATTTT
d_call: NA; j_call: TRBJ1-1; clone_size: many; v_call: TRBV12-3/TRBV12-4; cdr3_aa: CASSPRGGGLEAFF; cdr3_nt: TGTGCCAGCAGTCCCCGGGGAGGGGGACTTGAAGCTTTCTTT
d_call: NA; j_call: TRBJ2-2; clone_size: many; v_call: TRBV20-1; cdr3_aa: CSGGFPNTGELFF; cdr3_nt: TGCAGTGGGGGTTTTCCGAACACCGGGGAGCTGTTTTTT
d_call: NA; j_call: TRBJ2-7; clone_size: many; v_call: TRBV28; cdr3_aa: CASSTDLPLDEQYF; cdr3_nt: TGTGCCAGCAGTACGGATCTCCCTCTGGACGAGCAGTACTTC
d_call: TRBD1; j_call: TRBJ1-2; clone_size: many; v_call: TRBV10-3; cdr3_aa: CASTQGADGYTF; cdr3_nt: TGTGCCAGTACACAGGGGGCTGATGGCTACACCTTC
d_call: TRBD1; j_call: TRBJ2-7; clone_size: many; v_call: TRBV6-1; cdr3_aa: CASRPPGTGGIKNEQYF; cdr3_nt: TGTGCCAGCAGGCCACCCGGGACAGGGGGGATAAAGAACGAGCAGTACTTC
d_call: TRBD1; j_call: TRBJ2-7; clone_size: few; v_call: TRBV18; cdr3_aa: CASSPQGQLTGGEQYF; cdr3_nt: TGTGCCAGCTCACCTCAGGGACAGTTAACCGGCGGGGAGCAGTACTTC
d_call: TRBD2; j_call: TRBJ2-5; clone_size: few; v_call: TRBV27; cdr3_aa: CASSLWKAGGLETQYF; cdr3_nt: TGTGCCAGCAGTTTGTGGAAGGCGGGGGGGCTGGAGACCCAGTACTTC
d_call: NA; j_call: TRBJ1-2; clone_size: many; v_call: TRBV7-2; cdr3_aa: CASSSKVQGRGYTF; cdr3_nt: TGTGCCAGCAGCTCTAAGGTCCAGGGAAGAGGCTACACCTTC
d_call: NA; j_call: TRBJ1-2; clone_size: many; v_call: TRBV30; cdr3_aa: CAWTMGRTYGYTF; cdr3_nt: TGTGCCTGGACTATGGGACGTACCTATGGCTACACCTTC
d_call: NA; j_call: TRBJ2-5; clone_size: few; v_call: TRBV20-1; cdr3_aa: CSARDPRTSTQETQYF; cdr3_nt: TGCAGTGCTAGAGATCCTCGGACCAGTACTCAAGAGACCCAGTACTTC
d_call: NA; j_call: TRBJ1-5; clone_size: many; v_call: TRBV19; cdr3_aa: CASSIISVANQPQHF; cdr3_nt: TGTGCCAGTAGTATAATTTCTGTGGCTAATCAGCCCCAGCATTTT
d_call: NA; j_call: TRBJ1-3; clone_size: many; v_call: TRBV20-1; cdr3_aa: CSARAESFSRNTIYF; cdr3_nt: TGCAGTGCTAGAGCCGAAAGTTTCTCTAGAAACACCATATATTTT
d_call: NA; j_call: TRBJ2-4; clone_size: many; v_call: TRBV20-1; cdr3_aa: CSATRGAAKNIQYF; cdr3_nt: TGCAGTGCTACCAGGGGGGCAGCCAAAAACATTCAGTACTTC
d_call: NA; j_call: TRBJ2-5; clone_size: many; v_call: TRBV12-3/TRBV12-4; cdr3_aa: CASSDPSEIPIGTQYF; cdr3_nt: TGTGCCAGCAGCGACCCGAGTGAGATACCAATAGGGACCCAGTACTTC
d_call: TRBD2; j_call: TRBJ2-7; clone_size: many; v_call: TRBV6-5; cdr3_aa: CASSYGAGVAYEQYF; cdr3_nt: TGTGCCAGCAGTTACGGGGCGGGGGTCGCCTACGAGCAGTACTTC
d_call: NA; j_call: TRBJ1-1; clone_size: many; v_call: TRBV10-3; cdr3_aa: CAISESRANTEAFF; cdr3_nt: TGTGCCATCAGTGAGAGCAGGGCTAACACTGAAGCTTTCTTT
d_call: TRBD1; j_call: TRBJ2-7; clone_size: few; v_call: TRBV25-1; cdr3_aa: CASSELGGQGSYEQYF; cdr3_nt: TGTGCCAGCAGTGAATTGGGAGGACAGGGGTCCTACGAGCAGTACTTC
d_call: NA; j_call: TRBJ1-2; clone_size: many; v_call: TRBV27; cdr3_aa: CASSWGTPYGYTF; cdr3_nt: TGTGCCAGCAGTTGGGGCACGCCCTATGGCTACACCTTC
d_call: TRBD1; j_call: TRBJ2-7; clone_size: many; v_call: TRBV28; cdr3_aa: CASSAPGTGAYEQYF; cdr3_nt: TGTGCCAGCAGTGCACCCGGGACAGGGGCCTACGAGCAGTACTTC
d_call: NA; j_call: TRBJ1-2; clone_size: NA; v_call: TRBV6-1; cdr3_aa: CASSEAMGQGRGYTF; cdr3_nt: TGTGCCAGCAGTGAAGCGATGGGGCAGGGCCGTGGCTACACCTTC